These 29 T cell receptor beta chains share one sample of origin, sequenced in a study of immune evolution from preneoplasia to lung adenocarcinoma. Measured with immunoSEQ multiplex PCR; TCRdb has only the in-frame clones, and not every one. The top ten clones hold around 10% of a sample with several thousand clones, roughly 77% of them seen once. Sequenced sample: FFPE minimally invasive lung adenocarcinoma tissue. The receptors come from a person aged 65-85 years with lung adenocarcinoma.

The genes are TRBV7-9 and TRBJ2-2; D is undetermined. The V gene's germline CDR1 is SEHNR and CDR2 FQNEAQ (reference sequence). V was cut by 5 bases and J by 2 bases, with 9 bases left in between. The CDR3 length is 14 residues. CDR3 loop: CASSRADNTGELFF. In nucleotides, the CDR3 is TGTGCCAGCAGCAGGGCCGATAACACCGGGGAGCTGTTTTTT.

This clone has more than one count but fewer than ten. The chain is built from TRBV30 and TRBJ2-3; D is unclear. The germline V gene has CDR1 GTSNPN and CDR2 SVGIG (reference sequence). Trimming removed 4 bases from V and 5 bases from J, with 13 bases in between. CDR3 length: 13 residues. CDR3 bases: TGTGCCTGGATCCAAGGATGGGGAGATACGCAGTATTTT. It translates to CAWIQGWGDTQYF.

The chain has TRBV11-2 and TRBJ1-2; D ambiguous. The germline gives CDR1 SGHAT, CDR2 FQNNGV. This CDR3 contains 12 residues. The V end was cut by 0 bases, the J end by 6 bases, with 5 bases between. As DNA, the CDR3 is TGTGCCAGCAGCTTAGAAGGACATGGCTACACCTTC. This sequence encodes CASSLEGHGYTF. Filled out from reference TRBV11-2 and TRBJ1-2, the complete variable domain reads EAGVAQSPRYKIIEKRQSVAFWCNPISGHATLYWYQQILGQGPKLLIQFQNNGVVDDSQLPKDRFSAERLKGVDSTLKIQPAKLEDSAVYLCASSLEGHGYTFGSGTRLTVV.

The genes are TRBV2 and TRBJ2-5, with 13 bases identical to TRBD2. In germline, CDR1 is SNHLY, CDR2 FYNNEI. The CDR3 is 16 residues long. Trimming removed 3 bases from V and 4 bases from J; junction bases left unmatched: 5. CDR3 protein: CASSDPLAGGPETQYF. CDR3 DNA sequence: TGTGCCAGCAGTGACCCACTAGCGGGAGGGCCAGAGACCCAGTACTTC.

The chain combines TRBV5-5 with TRBJ2-2; D perhaps matches TRBD1 (6 bases). Germline V CDR1 and CDR2: SGHKS, YYEKEE (reference sequence). With 0 bases removed from V and 7 bases from J, the gap between germline ends came to 10 bases. This CDR3 is 14 amino acids long. The DNA of the CDR3 is TGTGCCAGCAGCTTGGGGCAGGGGATCGGGGAGCTGTTTTTT. Translation gives CASSLGQGIGELFF. The whole variable domain, filled in from reference TRBV5-5 and TRBJ2-2, reads DAGVTQSPTHLIKTRGQQVTLRCSPISGHKSVSWYQQVLGQGPQFIFQYYEKEERGRGNFPDRFSARQFPNYSSELNVNALLLGDSALYLCASSLGQGIGELFFGEGSRLTVL.

The chain links TRBV11-3 to TRBJ2-1, with 10 bases matching TRBD2. V lost 2 bases and J lost 8; bases outside the gene matches: 3. The CDR3 runs to 14 residues. Germline V gene lookup returns CDR1 SGHNT and CDR2 YENEEA. The CDR3 DNA reads TGTGCCAGCAGCTTATCTAGCGGGAGCGATGAGCAGTTCTTC. It is translated as CASSLSSGSDEQFF.

On this clone: With a much larger clone just one base away, this may be a read error. Other nucleotide sequences from this sample produce the same CDR3. The chain couples TRBV7-3 to TRBJ2-3; 7 nucleotides align to TRBD1. Looked up from germline, CDR1 is SGHTA and CDR2 is FQGTGA. This CDR3 comprises 15 residues. The CDR3 reads CASSFRTGVTDTQYF. In nucleotides, the CDR3 is TGTGCTAGCAGCTTCCGCACAGGGGTCACAGATACGCAGTATTTT.

This chain joins TRBV7-3 and TRBJ1-1; 9 bases map to TRBD1. CDR1 is SGHTA and CDR2 is FQGTGA in the germline V gene. CDR3 size: 15 residues. With V trimmed by 5 bases and J by 4 bases, 8 bases remained unmatched. The CDR3 protein is CASSPGDREATEAFF. For the CDR3, the DNA is TGTGCCAGCAGCCCAGGGGACAGGGAGGCCACTGAAGCTTTCTTT.

This clone was detected once. This chain links TRBV9 with TRBJ2-2; 9 bases are a match to TRBD1. From germline, CDR1 is SGDLS and CDR2 YYNGEE. J was trimmed by 4 bases and V by 3 bases; bases with no gene match: 10. The CDR3 loop spans 17 amino acids. The CDR3 here is CASSAKLQGARTGELFF. CDR3 nucleotide sequence: TGTGCCAGCAGCGCGAAGTTACAGGGGGCGCGCACCGGGGAGCTGTTTTTT.

This clone was picked up a small number of times. This rearrangement joins TRBV6-4 to TRBJ2-3; D tentatively reads TRBD1 or TRBD2 (5 bases each). The germline V gene has CDR1 MRHNA and CDR2 SNTAGT. The V end lost 3 bases, the J end lost 5 bases, and 15 bases lay between the germline ends. This CDR3 contains 15 residues. CDR3 amino acids: CASSEGPSEGDTQYF. DNA for the CDR3: TGTGCCAGCAGTGAGGGACCGTCAGAGGGAGATACGCAGTATTTT.

V is TRBV6-5 and J is TRBJ1-5; TRBD1 agrees at 8 bases. The CDR3 totals 14 residues. Germline trimming cut 7 bases from V and 7 bases from J; bases unmatched to any gene: 9. The germline CDR1 and CDR2 sequences are MNHEY and SVGAGI. For the CDR3, the DNA is TGTGCCAGCATTGACAGGGGATACGGACAGCCCCAGCATTTT. Its translation: CASIDRGYGQPQHF.

The chain uses TRBV6-5 and TRBJ1-1; maybe TRBD1 (5 bases). CDR3 length: 11 residues. CDR1 is MNHEY and CDR2 is SVGAGI in the germline V gene. V was clipped by 7 bases and J by 4 bases, with 7 bases between them. The CDR3 region is CASIRGTEAFF. The CDR3 nucleotides are TGTGCCAGCATAAGGGGCACTGAAGCTTTCTTT.

This rearrangement joins TRBV14 to TRBJ2-7, with D possibly matching TRBD1 (6 bases). Per the germline V gene, CDR1 is SGHDN and CDR2 is FVKESK. The CDR3 loop spans 12 amino acids. V was cut by 2 bases and J by 4 bases, with 6 bases left in between. The CDR3 sequence is CASSQQGYEQYF. CDR3 coding DNA: TGTGCCAGCAGCCAACAGGGGTACGAGCAGTACTTC.

The V call is TRBV19, the J call TRBJ2-1, with D perhaps being TRBD1 or TRBD2 (5 bases each). From germline, CDR1 is LNHDA and CDR2 SQIVND (reference sequence). CDR3 length equals 14 residues. Trimming cost V 4 bases and J 9 bases, with 16 bases left between them. The CDR3, as DNA: TGTGCCAGTAGTAATCCGGGACCCACCAGTGAGCAGTTCTTC. As protein: CASSNPGPTSEQFF.

The J gene is TRBJ2-5, the V gene TRBV18, with 9 bases that match TRBD2. Per the germline V gene, CDR1 is KGHSH and CDR2 is LQKENI. J lost 11 bases, V lost 6 bases, and 19 bases had no gene match. The CDR3 spans 16 residues. Here the CDR3 DNA reads TGTGCCAGCTCCCCCAGCGGGAGGACTCCCGCTAGGGAGCAGTACTTC. Translation: CASSPSGRTPAREQYF.

CDR3 DNA sequence: TGTGCCAGCAGTGGGGACAGGGGGTTGTCCGGCTACACCTTC. Translating gives CASSGDRGLSGYTF. The chain uses TRBV6-1 and TRBJ1-2; TRBD1 aligns across 11 bases. Losses at the gene ends were 4 bases for V and 8 bases for J; bases not matched to a gene: 6. This CDR3 contains 14 residues. In germline, CDR1 is MNHNS, CDR2 SASEGT.

The V gene is TRBV6-1, the J gene TRBJ2-7; D may be TRBD2 (6 bases). The CDR3 spans 15 residues. Germline lookup yields CDR1 MNHNS and CDR2 SASEGT. V was pared by 5 bases and J by 7 bases, with 21 bases between. The CDR3 protein is CASSLDGGRLGEQYF. The DNA for the CDR3 is TGTGCCAGCAGTCTGGATGGAGGGCGGTTGGGAGAGCAGTACTTC.

This clone was recorded only once. V is TRBV30 and J is TRBJ2-7; 7 bases match TRBD1. The V gene end was trimmed by 5 bases and the J gene end by 6 bases; junction bases not matched to a gene: 10. Germline V lookup: CDR1 GTSNPN, CDR2 SVGIG (reference sequence). This CDR3 is built from 13 residues. The CDR3 DNA sequence: TGTGCCTGGGGGACAGTGAGTACTTCCGAGCAGTACTTC. It is translated as CAWGTVSTSEQYF.

This clone was detected only once. The rearrangement uses TRBV19 and TRBJ1-1, with D possibly TRBD1 on 5 matching bases. The V gene's germline CDR1 is LNHDA and CDR2 SQIVND (reference sequence). The V gene lost 4 bases and the J gene lost 0 bases, with 18 bases spanning the gap. The length of the CDR3 is 17 residues. CDR3 DNA: TGTGCCAGTAGTAGGTTGGCAGGGCCTAACATGAACACTGAAGCTTTCTTT. It translates to CASSRLAGPNMNTEAFF.

This clone occurred once. This chain joins TRBV5-1 and TRBJ1-3, with 7 bases that match TRBD1. The germline V gene encodes CDR1 SGHRS and CDR2 YFSETQ. The CDR3 length is 14 residues. V shed 4 bases and J 4 bases; nucleotides not matched to a gene: 5. The CDR3 DNA follows: TGCGCCAGCAGCCGGACAGGAGACGGAAACACCATATATTTT. As protein: CASSRTGDGNTIYF.

This clone was recorded a few times. The chain joins TRBV7-3 to TRBJ2-3; 7 positions agree with TRBD2. The ends lost 5 bases at V and 2 bases at J; junction bases unmatched: 13. Germline assignment: CDR1 SGHTA and CDR2 FQGTGA. The CDR3 has 17 residues. The CDR3 sequence: CASSPVNAGDLTDTQYF. The CDR3 nucleotides read TGTGCCAGCAGCCCAGTAAATGCGGGGGATCTCACAGATACGCAGTATTTT. The full variable domain, rest sourced from reference TRBV7-3 and TRBJ2-3, is GAGVSQTPSNKVTEKGKYVELRCDPISGHTALYWYRQSLGQGPEFLIYFQGTGAADDSGLPNDRFFAVRPEGSVSTLKIQRTERGDSAVYLCASSPVNAGDLTDTQYFGPGTRLTVL.

This chain links TRBV4-1 with TRBJ1-2, with TRBD1 matching over 9 bases. CDR1 and CDR2 from the germline V gene are MGHRA and YSYEKL. Trimming took 4 bases from V and 5 from J; bases not matched to a gene: 11. This CDR3 comprises 16 residues. CDR3: CASSRTSVGTGYGYTF. The CDR3 nucleotides read TGCGCCAGCAGCCGAACCTCCGTCGGGACAGGGTATGGCTACACCTTC.

The V call is TRBV7-9, the J call TRBJ1-5; D is undetermined. Germline V CDR1 and CDR2: SEHNR, FQNEAQ (reference sequence). The CDR3 has 12 residues. With 5 bases removed from V and 5 bases from J, the gap between germline ends came to 7 bases. CDR3 sequence: CASSPMDQPQHF. The DNA for the CDR3 is TGTGCCAGCAGCCCTATGGATCAGCCCCAGCATTTT. The entire variable domain, with the rest obtained from reference TRBV7-9 and TRBJ1-5, is as follows: DTGVSQNPRHKITKRGQNVTFRCDPISEHNRLYWYRQTLGQGPEFLTYFQNEAQLEKSRLLSDRFSAERPKGSFSTLEIQRTEQGDSAMYLCASSPMDQPQHFGDGTRLSIL.

The rearrangement joins TRBV11-2 to TRBJ2-7, with 9 nucleotides matching TRBD2. Germline values: CDR1 SGHAT, CDR2 FQNNGV. The CDR3 sequence is 16 residues long. After removal of 3 bases from V and 2 bases from J, the junction contained 8 bases not matched to a gene. The CDR3 DNA is TGTGCCAGCAGCTTCTTGACTAGCGGTTTTCCCTACGAGCAGTACTTC. It encodes CASSFLTSGFPYEQYF.

There are a few counts of this clone. Other nucleotide sequences in the sample specify the same CDR3. The chain has TRBV7-8 and TRBJ2-5; TRBD1 matches at 10 bases. Germline loops: CDR1 SGHVS, CDR2 FQNEAQ. The CDR3 is 16 residues long. With 5 bases clipped from V and 1 base from J, the junction kept 7 bases outside the gene matches. The CDR3 is CASSARGDRGQETQYF. CDR3 nucleotide sequence: TGTGCCAGCAGCGCCCGTGGGGACAGGGGCCAAGAGACCCAGTACTTC.

This sequence joins TRBV28 and TRBJ2-7; 10 bases agree with TRBD1. The V and J ends lost 8 bases and 7 bases, in that order; junction bases with no gene match: 8. The CDR3 runs to 13 residues. Germline lookup yields CDR1 MDHEN and CDR2 SYDVKM. CDR3 DNA: TGTGCCAGCGAAAGACAGGGGGCAGGGGAGCAGTACTTC. This encodes CASERQGAGEQYF. Using reference TRBV28 and TRBJ2-7 for the parts outside the CDR3, the full variable domain is DVKVTQSSRYLVKRTGEKVFLECVQDMDHENMFWYRQDPGLGLRLIYFSYDVKMKEKGDIPEGYSVSREKKERFSLILESASTNQTSMYLCASERQGAGEQYFGPGTRLTVT.

The chain is built from TRBV7-2 and TRBJ1-1, with TRBD1 matching 9 bases. Germline assignment: CDR1 SGHTA and CDR2 FQGNSA. This CDR3 comprises 16 residues. V lost 2 bases and J lost 4; bases outside the gene matches: 8. CDR3 DNA: TGTGCCAGCAGCTTATTGGGGACAGGGTTTTCCACTGAAGCTTTCTTT. Amino acid sequence: CASSLLGTGFSTEAFF.

The rearrangement links TRBV19 to TRBJ1-5; 7 bases map to TRBD1. Trimming at V came to 7 bases and at J to 5 bases, leaving 5 bases not matched to a gene. This CDR3 comprises 13 residues. Germline-derived CDR1 and CDR2 are LNHDA and SQIVND (reference sequence). The CDR3 nucleotides read TGTGCCAGTATCGGGACAGTTTATCAGCCCCAGCATTTT. Encoded protein: CASIGTVYQPQHF.

This chain joins TRBV2 and TRBJ1-1; TRBD1 matches at 7 bases. The CDR3 covers 15 residues. V lost 7 bases, J lost 4 bases, and 12 bases stayed unmatched. The germline V gene encodes CDR1 SNHLY and CDR2 FYNNEI. The CDR3 reads CASTRGGRGPTEAFF. CDR3 bases: TGTGCCAGCACTCGCGGTGGGAGGGGGCCCACTGAAGCTTTCTTT.